This entry concerns a single T cell receptor beta chain. V lost 6 bases and J lost 4; bases outside the gene matches: 20. Germline CDR1 is MDHEN and CDR2 is SYDVKM. The length of the CDR3 is 19 residues. People in the exposed group encountered a COVID-19 case within 2 weeks before entering the study. Method: immunoSEQ multiplex PCR; TCRdb's copy keeps in-frame clones and lacks some. The sample contains 360,000 or so clones, roughly 90% of which appear only once. These data are taken from a study of blood T cell repertoires in COVID-19. In the study overall: T cells, B-cell-depleted T cells, or PBMCs supplied cDNA or gDNA.

The material sequenced was PBMCs or T cells enriched from blood (not recorded which). The chain uses TRBV28 and TRBJ2-3; 9 bases are a match to TRBD2. This receptor was obtained from a woman aged 25 to 39 who had been exposed to COVID-19. This chain's CDR3 is CASSHLVSRVAGESDTQYF. CDR3 sequence (DNA): TGTGCCAGCAGCCACCTGGTCTCTAGGGTAGCGGGAGAATCAGATACGCAGTATTTT.